The rows below give T cell receptor beta chains drawn from one sample of a study of blood T cell repertoires in COVID-19. Using immunoSEQ multiplex PCR, the repertoire was profiled, and TCRdb retains in-frame clones only, with some absent. Of some 300,000 clones in the sample, around nine tenths were seen once. Sequencing was performed on peripheral blood. The receptor set was obtained from a woman aged 70-85 years with COVID-19, enrolled during active disease. CDR3s include the opening cysteine and the closing phenylalanine or tryptophan.

length: 16; V: TRBV19; CDR3: CASSPGGQTNNSPLHF
length: 15; V: TRBV2; CDR3: CASTRSGGVADTQYF
length: 13; V: TRBV5-6; CDR3: CASMLLDSNEQFF
length: 15; V: TRBV18; CDR3: CASSTGGRVFYEQYF
length: 15; V: TRBV2; CDR3: CASRMDSNLNYGYTF
length: 15; V: TRBV18; CDR3: CASSRTGIQRDTQYF
length: 17; V: TRBV4-3; CDR3: CASSQEVSGGAVGELFF
length: 14; V: TRBV30; CDR3: CASFLPGQKYGYTF
length: 13; V: TRBV18; CDR3: CASSPDRGYGYTF
length: 15; V: TRBV18; CDR3: CASSPWRGDKNEQFF
length: 17; V: TRBV13; CDR3: CASSRLRGQGLTDTQYF
length: 12; V: TRBV12-3/TRBV12-4; CDR3: CASSSTDYGYTF
length: 14; V: TRBV4-3; CDR3: CASSHDRDSYGYTF
length: 14; V: TRBV7-9; CDR3: CASSFSGGEETQYF
length: 15; V: TRBV18; CDR3: CASSPPGTSPHEQYF